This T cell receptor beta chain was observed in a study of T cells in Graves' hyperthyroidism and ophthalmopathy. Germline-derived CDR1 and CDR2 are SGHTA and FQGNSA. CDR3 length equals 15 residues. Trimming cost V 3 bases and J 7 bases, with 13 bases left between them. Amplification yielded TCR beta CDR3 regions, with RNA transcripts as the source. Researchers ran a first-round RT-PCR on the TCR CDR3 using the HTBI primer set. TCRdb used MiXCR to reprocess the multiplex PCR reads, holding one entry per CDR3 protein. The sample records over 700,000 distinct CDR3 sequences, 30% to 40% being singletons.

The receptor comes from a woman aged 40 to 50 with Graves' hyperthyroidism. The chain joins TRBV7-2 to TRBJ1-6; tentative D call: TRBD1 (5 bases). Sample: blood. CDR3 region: CASSFVGVLNSPLHF. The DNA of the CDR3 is TGTGCCAGCAGCTTCGTAGGGGTCCTGAATTCACCCCTCCACTTT.